The clone carrying this T cell receptor beta chain was seen more than once but under ten times. The CDR3 consists of 12 residues. V gave up 7 bases and J gave up 0 bases, with 8 bases separating them. In germline, CDR1 is DFQATT, CDR2 SNEGSKA (reference sequence). These data originate in a study of T cells after yellow fever vaccination. For the study at large: Low-cell-number fractions were prepared with SMART-Seq v4 Ultra Low Input.

A single record per CDR3 protein comes from TCRdb applying MiXCR to the 5' RACE reads. The sample holds about 220,000 distinct CDR3 sequences; approximately 3% are singletons and the top ten take about 3%. Source: CD4+ T cells sorted from PBMCs, taken 10 days after the yellow fever booster vaccination. The TCR sequence derives from a man younger than 35 who received the YFV17D yellow fever vaccine. This chain joins TRBV20-1 and TRBJ2-3, with a possible D match to TRBD2 (6 bases). CDR3 nucleotide sequence: TGCAGTGGCGGGGTCAGCACAGATACGCAGTATTTT. Translated: CSGGVSTDTQYF.